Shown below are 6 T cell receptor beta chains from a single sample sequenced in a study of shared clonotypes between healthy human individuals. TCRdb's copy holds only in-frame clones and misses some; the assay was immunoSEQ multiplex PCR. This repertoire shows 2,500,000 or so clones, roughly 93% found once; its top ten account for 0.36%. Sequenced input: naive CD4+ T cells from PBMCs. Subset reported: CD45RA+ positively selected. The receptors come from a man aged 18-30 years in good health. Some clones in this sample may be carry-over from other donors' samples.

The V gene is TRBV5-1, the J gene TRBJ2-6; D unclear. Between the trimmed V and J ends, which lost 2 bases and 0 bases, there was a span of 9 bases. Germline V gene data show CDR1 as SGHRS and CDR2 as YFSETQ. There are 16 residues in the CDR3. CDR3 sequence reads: CASSLTVSSGANVLTF. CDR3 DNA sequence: TGCGCCAGCAGCTTAACAGTAAGCTCTGGGGCCAACGTCCTGACTTTC. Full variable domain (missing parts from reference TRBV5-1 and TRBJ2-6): KAGVTQTPRYLIKTRGQQVTLSCSPISGHRSVSWYQQTPGQGLQFLFEYFSETQRNKGNFPGRFSGRQFSNSRSEMNVSTLELGDSALYLCASSLTVSSGANVLTFGAGSRLTVL.

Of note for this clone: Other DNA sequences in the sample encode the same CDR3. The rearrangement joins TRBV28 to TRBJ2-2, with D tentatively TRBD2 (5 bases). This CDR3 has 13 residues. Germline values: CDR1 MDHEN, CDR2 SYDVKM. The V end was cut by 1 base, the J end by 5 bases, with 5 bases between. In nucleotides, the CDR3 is TGTGCCAGCAGTTTATCGGGGACCGGGGAGCTGTTTTTT. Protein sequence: CASSLSGTGELFF.

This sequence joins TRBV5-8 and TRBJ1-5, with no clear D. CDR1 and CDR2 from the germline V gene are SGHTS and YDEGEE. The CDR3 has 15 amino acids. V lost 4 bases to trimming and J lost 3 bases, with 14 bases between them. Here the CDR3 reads CASSPLGEANQPQHF. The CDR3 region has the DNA TGTGCCAGCAGCCCTCTAGGAGAAGCCAATCAGCCCCAGCATTTT. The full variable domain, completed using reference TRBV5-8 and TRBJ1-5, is EAGVTQSPTHLIKTRGQQATLRCSPISGHTSVYWYQQALGLGLQFLLWYDEGEERNRGNFPPRFSGRQFPNYSSELNVNALELEDSALYLCASSPLGEANQPQHFGDGTRLSIL.

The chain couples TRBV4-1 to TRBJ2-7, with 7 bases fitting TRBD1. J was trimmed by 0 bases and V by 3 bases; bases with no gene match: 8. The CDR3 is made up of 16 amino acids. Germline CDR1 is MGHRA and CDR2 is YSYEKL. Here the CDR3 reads CASSHPQGTASYEQYF. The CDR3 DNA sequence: TGCGCCAGCAGCCACCCTCAAGGGACAGCCTCCTACGAGCAGTACTTC.

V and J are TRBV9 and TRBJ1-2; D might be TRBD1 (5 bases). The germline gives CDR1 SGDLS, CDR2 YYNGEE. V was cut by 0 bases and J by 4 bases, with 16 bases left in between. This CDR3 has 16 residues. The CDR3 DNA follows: TGTGCCAGCAGCGTAGTTGGGACCCCCGGGAGCTATGGCTACACCTTC. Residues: CASSVVGTPGSYGYTF. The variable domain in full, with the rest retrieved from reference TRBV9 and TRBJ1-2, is DSGVTQTPKHLITATGQRVTLRCSPRSGDLSVYWYQQSLDQGLQFLIQYYNGEERAKGNILERFSAQQFPDLHSELNLSSLELGDSALYFCASSVVGTPGSYGYTFGSGTRLTVV.

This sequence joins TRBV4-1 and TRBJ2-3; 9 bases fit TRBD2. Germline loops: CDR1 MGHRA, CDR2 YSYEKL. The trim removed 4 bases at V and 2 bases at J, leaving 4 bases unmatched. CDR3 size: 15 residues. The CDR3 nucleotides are TGCGCCAGCAGCCGGCGGGAGGGGGACACAGATACGCAGTATTTT. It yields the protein CASSRREGDTDTQYF.